Described below is a single T cell receptor (beta chain) sequence and its context. This sample was included in a study of patients and donors after allogeneic stem cell transplantation. TCRdb used MiXCR to reprocess the RT-PCR reads, holding one entry per CDR3 protein. The sample has about 400,000 distinct CDR3 sequences, 16% seen once. Germline V lookup: CDR1 SGHTA, CDR2 FQGNSA. CDR3 length: 14 amino acids. V was clipped by 7 bases and J by 1 base; unmatched bases: 2. The chain recombines TRBV7-2 with TRBJ2-2, with 8 bases aligning to TRBD1. The clonotype was recovered from a human donor who was either an allogeneic HSCT recipient or a stem cell or donor lymphocyte infusion donor (not recorded which). It is not recorded whose cells these are; they may come from a transplant donor. The material sequenced was blood, either unsorted or a sorted T cell fraction (not recorded which). The CDR3 DNA reads as TGTGCCAGCATCGGACAGGGGAACACCGGGGAGCTGTTTTTT. It specifies CASIGQGNTGELFF. The entire variable domain, with the rest obtained from reference TRBV7-2 and TRBJ2-2, is as follows: GAGVSQSPSNKVTEKGKDVELRCDPISGHTALYWYRQSLGQGLEFLIYFQGNSAPDKSGLPSDRFSAERTGGSVSTLTIQRTQQEDSAVYLCASIGQGNTGELFFGEGSRLTVL.